This T cell receptor beta chain was profiled in a study of cytomegalovirus exposure and HLA in healthy donors. CDR3 length: 16 amino acids. CDR1 and CDR2 (germline): SGHDT, YYEEEE. With 3 bases removed from V and 5 bases from J, the gap between germline ends came to 21 bases. PCR used 60 Vbeta primers and 13 Jbeta primers. Measured with immunoSEQ multiplex PCR; TCRdb has only the in-frame clones, and not every one. The sample holds around 100,000 clones, approximately 72% seen once. The material sequenced was PBMCs. The TCR comes from a male donor in good health and CMV-seropositive. The chain has TRBV5-6 and TRBJ2-7, with D possibly being TRBD1 (6 bases). CDR3 in amino acids: CASSSYFSQGNHEQYF. DNA of the CDR3: TGTGCCAGCAGCTCTTACTTCTCACAGGGTAACCACGAGCAGTACTTC.